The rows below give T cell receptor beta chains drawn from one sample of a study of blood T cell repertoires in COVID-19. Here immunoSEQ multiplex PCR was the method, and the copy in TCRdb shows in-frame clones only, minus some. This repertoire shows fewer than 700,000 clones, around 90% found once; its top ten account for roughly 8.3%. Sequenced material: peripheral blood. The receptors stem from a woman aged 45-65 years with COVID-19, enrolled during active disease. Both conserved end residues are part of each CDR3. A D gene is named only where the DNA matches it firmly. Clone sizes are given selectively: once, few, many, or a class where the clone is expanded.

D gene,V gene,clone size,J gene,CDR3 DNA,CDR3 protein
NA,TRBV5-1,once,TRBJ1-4,TGCGCCAGCAGCTTGGTGGGGGAGGCAACTAATGAAAAACTGTTTTTT,CASSLVGEATNEKLFF
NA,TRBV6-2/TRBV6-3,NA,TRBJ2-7,TGTGCCAGCAGTTACCCCATCCCCCCCGAGCAGTACTTC,CASSYPIPPEQYF
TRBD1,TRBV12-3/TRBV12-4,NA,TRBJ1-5,TGTGCCAGCAGTTTCCGGGACAGAGCTTTGCATTTT,CASSFRDRALHF
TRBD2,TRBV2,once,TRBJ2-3,TGTGCCAGCAGTCCGACTCTAGCGGCTAGCACAGATACGCAGTATTTT,CASSPTLAASTDTQYF
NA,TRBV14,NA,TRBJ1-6,TGTGCCAGCAGCAGGGGCCAGGGGTTAAATTCGCCCCTCCACTTT,CASSRGQGLNSPLHF
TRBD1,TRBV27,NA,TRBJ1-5,TGTGCCAGCAGGTACGCAGGGGGTAGTGGCAATCAGCCCCAGCATTTT,CASRYAGGSGNQPQHF
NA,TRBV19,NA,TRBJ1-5,TGTGCCAGTAGTATAAACGCAGGGTCACAGCCCCAGCATTTT,CASSINAGSQPQHF
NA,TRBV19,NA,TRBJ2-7,TGTGCCAGTAGTATCCCCGGGGGATACTACGAGCAGTACTTC,CASSIPGGYYEQYF
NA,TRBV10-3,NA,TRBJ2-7,TGTGCCATCAGTGACGGTAGCTCCTACGAGCAGTACTTC,CAISDGSSYEQYF
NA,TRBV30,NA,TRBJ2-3,TGTGCCTGGATCGCACCGACGGGGGTCCGTACGCAGTATTTT,CAWIAPTGVRTQYF
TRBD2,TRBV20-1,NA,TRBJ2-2,TGCAGTGCTAGTGCGGTAGCGGGGGGGCCGAACACCGGGGAGCTGTTTTTT,CSASAVAGGPNTGELFF
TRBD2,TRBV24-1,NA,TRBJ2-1,TGTGCCACCAGTGACGCCCTAGCGGGGGTCTCCAATGAGCAGTTCTTC,CATSDALAGVSNEQFF
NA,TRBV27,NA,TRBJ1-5,TGTGCCAGCAGCCCCGACAGGCATAGCAATCAGCCCCAGCATTTT,CASSPDRHSNQPQHF
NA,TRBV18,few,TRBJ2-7,TGTGCCAGCTCACCGGACAGCACCCGATACGAGCAGTACTTC,CASSPDSTRYEQYF
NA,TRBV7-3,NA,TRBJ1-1,TGTGCCAGCTCCTCTGGGGGGAGGCCAGGGAACACTGAAGCTTTCTTT,CASSSGGRPGNTEAFF
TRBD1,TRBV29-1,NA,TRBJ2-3,TGCAGCGTTGGGGAAGACAGGGGAAGAACAGATACGCAGTATTTT,CSVGEDRGRTDTQYF
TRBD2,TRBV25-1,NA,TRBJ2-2,TGTGCCAGCAGTGGACTATCTAGCGGGGGCGCCGGGGAGCTGTTTTTT,CASSGLSSGGAGELFF
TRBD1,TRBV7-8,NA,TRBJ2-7,TGTGCCAGCAGCGCGAAGACGACAGGGGCCTCTCCCTACGAGCAGTACTTC,CASSAKTTGASPYEQYF
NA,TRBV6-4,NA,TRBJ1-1,TGTGCCAGCAGTGCGCAGGTGAACACTGAAGCTTTCTTT,CASSAQVNTEAFF
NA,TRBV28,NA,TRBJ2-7,TGTGCCAGCAGGCCACCGACAGGTCCCTACGAGCAGTACTTC,CASRPPTGPYEQYF
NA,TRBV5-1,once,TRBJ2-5,TGCGCCAGCAGCCTGGGGAGCCAAGAGACCCAGTACTTC,CASSLGSQETQYF
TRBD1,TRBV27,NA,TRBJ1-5,TGTGCCAGCAGCCCGGGACAGTTTAATCAGCCCCAGCATTTT,CASSPGQFNQPQHF
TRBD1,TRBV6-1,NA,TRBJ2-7,TGTGCCAGCAGTGATCGGGACAGGGTCTACGAGCAGTACTTC,CASSDRDRVYEQYF
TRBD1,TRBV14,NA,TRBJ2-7,TGTGCCAGCAGCCTGGGACAGGGGAACGAGCAGTACTTC,CASSLGQGNEQYF
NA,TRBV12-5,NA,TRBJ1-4,TGTGCTAGTGGTTTGGTACAGGGTCGATGGGATAATGAAAAACTGTTTTTT,CASGLVQGRWDNEKLFF
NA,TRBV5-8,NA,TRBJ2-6,TGTGCCAGCAGCCGGGGACAAGCTGGGGCCAACGTCCTGACTTTC,CASSRGQAGANVLTF
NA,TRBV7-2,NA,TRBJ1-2,TGTGCCAGCAGCCCCCGTCGGGTCGCCTATGGCTACACCTTC,CASSPRRVAYGYTF
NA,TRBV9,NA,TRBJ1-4,TGTGCCAGCAGCGGGGCAGATGAAAAACTGTTTTTT,CASSGADEKLFF
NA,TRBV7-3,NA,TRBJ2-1,TGTGCCAGCAGCCCACTACCAACAGGGAAGAATGAGCAGTTCTTC,CASSPLPTGKNEQFF
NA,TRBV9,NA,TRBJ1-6,TGTGCCAGCAGCGCCCGGGACAACGCCTTTAATTCACCCCTCCACTTT,CASSARDNAFNSPLHF
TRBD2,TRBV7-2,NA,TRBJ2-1,TGTGCCAGCAGCGGAACTGGGATTAGCGGGGGGACTCAGTTCTTC,CASSGTGISGGTQFF
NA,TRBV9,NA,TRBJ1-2,TGTGCCAGCAGCTTATTGGAGAGGGATGGCTACACCTTC,CASSLLERDGYTF
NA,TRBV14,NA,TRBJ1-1,TGTGCCAGCAGCCACACGGGAGTGAACACTGAAGCTTTCTTT,CASSHTGVNTEAFF
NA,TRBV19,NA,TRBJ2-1,TGTGCCAGTAGTCCCCGACAGGAGGGAGGGGATGAGCAGTTCTTC,CASSPRQEGGDEQFF
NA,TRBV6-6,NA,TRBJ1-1,TGTGCCAGCAGTCCCGGACAGTCCCTAGGTGGCACTGAAGCTTTCTTT,CASSPGQSLGGTEAFF
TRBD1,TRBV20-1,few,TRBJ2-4,TGCAGTGCCCAGACAGGGAGCATTCAGTACTTC,CSAQTGSIQYF
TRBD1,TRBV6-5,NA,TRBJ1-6,TGTGCCAGCAGTTACTCGGGACAGTATAATTCACCCCTCCACTTT,CASSYSGQYNSPLHF
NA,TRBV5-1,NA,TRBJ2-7,TGCGCCAGCAGCCCTTGGCCCTCGTACGAGCAGTACTTC,CASSPWPSYEQYF
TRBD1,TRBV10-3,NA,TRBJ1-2,TGTGCCATCTGCCCAGACAGGGACTATGGCTACACCTTC,CAICPDRDYGYTF
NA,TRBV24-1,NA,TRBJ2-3,TGTGCCACCAGTGATGCAATCACAACAGATACGCAGTATTTT,CATSDAITTDTQYF
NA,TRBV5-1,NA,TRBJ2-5,TGCGCCAGCAGCCCAACAGGGGGGGGCCAAGAGACCCAGTACTTC,CASSPTGGGQETQYF
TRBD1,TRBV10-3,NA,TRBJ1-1,TGTGCCACCCGGTCGACAGGGACCATGAACACTGAAGCTTTCTTT,CATRSTGTMNTEAFF
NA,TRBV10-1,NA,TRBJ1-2,TGCGCCAGCAGTGCGTCCCCCAGGGCGAGGTACACCTTC,CASSASPRARYTF
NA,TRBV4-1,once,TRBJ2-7,TGCGCCAGCAGCCAAGCCGGTCATCAGGTTGTGGAGCAGTACTTC,CASSQAGHQVVEQYF
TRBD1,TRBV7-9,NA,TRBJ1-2,TGTGCCAGCAGCGCCCAGGGGGCGACCTATGGCTACACCTTC,CASSAQGATYGYTF
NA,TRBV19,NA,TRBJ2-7,TGTGCCAGTAGTATAGGTAGCAGGGGCTACGAGCAGTACTTC,CASSIGSRGYEQYF
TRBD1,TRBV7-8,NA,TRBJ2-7,TGTGCCAGCAGCTTGGGACAGCAGTACGAGCAGTACTTC,CASSLGQQYEQYF
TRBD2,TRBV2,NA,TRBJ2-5,TGTGCCAGCAGTGAACCTATGACTAGCGGGGGCCAAGAGACCCAGTACTTC,CASSEPMTSGGQETQYF
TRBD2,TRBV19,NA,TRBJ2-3,TGTGCCAGTAGTATTTCCATGGCTAGCGGGGGTACAGATACGCAGTATTTT,CASSISMASGGTDTQYF